This TCR beta chain was documented in a study of PD-L1 blockade in urothelial cancer. As for time point: pretreatment peripheral blood. The trim removed 4 bases at V and 8 bases at J, leaving 8 bases unmatched. Germline V gene lookup returns CDR1 SEHNR and CDR2 FQNEAQ (reference sequence). This CDR3 region has 16 residues. The data were produced by immunoSEQ multiplex PCR, yet TCRdb's version contains in-frame clones alone and is incomplete. The sample lists under 80,000 clones, 81% occurring once. The TCR was taken from a man aged 65-85 years with urothelial cancer. The sequenced sample was PBMCs, obtained around atezolizumab (anti-PD-L1) treatment. The gene calls are TRBV7-9 and TRBJ2-1; TRBD2 agrees at 13 bases. The chain's CDR3 is CASSSRTSGRDHEQFF. In DNA, the CDR3 is TGTGCCAGCAGCTCAAGGACTAGCGGGAGAGACCATGAGCAGTTCTTC.